This passage covers 26 T cell receptor beta chains from one sample sequenced in a study of blood T cell repertoires in COVID-19. Sequenced by immunoSEQ multiplex PCR; TCRdb stores in-frame clones only, minus some. The repertoire holds over 75,000 clones, with about 84% as singletons. Sequencing input: peripheral blood. The receptors come from a human donor in a cohort sampled during active COVID-19.

The chain joins TRBV11-2 to TRBJ1-1; perhaps TRBD1 as D (5 bases). From germline, CDR1 is SGHAT and CDR2 FQNNGV. The V and J ends lost 2 bases and 7 bases respectively, with 14 bases between them. The CDR3 length is 14 residues. The CDR3 reads CASSLSGVFGEAFF. The CDR3 region has the DNA TGTGCCAGCAGCTTATCGGGGGTTTTTGGTGAAGCTTTCTTT.

As DNA, the CDR3 is TGTGCCAGCAGAACGGGGGGGCTAGGGGAGCAGTACTTC. This codes for CASRTGGLGEQYF. This chain links TRBV6-5 with TRBJ2-7, with 8 bases matching TRBD2. CDR3 length: 13 amino acids. CDR1 MNHEY and CDR2 SVGAGI come from the germline V gene. V gave up 6 bases and J gave up 7 bases; unmatched junction bases: 8.

This rearrangement joins TRBV20-1 to TRBJ2-6; D gene uncertain. V dropped 3 bases and J dropped 0 bases, with 9 bases sitting between them. The CDR3 consists of 15 residues. Per the germline V gene, CDR1 is DFQATT and CDR2 is SNEGSKA (reference sequence). The DNA of the CDR3 is TGCAGTGCTAGTTCGGGTAGCTCTGGGGCCAACGTCCTGACTTTC. This codes for CSASSGSSGANVLTF.

The chain joins TRBV5-6 to TRBJ2-3; D gene ambiguous. The germline V gene encodes CDR1 SGHDT and CDR2 YYEEEE. Between the trimmed V and J ends, which lost 4 bases and 5 bases, there was a span of 17 bases. The CDR3 consists of 15 residues. In DNA form, the CDR3 reads TGTGCCAGCAGCGACCGCGGCCCGGTGGGAGATACGCAGTATTTT. Residues: CASSDRGPVGDTQYF.

This clone was picked up a small number of times. This chain connects TRBV10-3 to TRBJ1-4, with 7 bases identical to TRBD1. Germline lookup yields CDR1 ENHRY and CDR2 SYGVKD. Trimming removed 10 bases from V and 2 bases from J; junction bases left unmatched: 7. The CDR3 runs to 14 residues. The DNA of the CDR3 is TGTGCCACCAAAGGGGGCCCCACTAATGAAAAACTGTTTTTT. Its protein product is CATKGGPTNEKLFF.

The CDR3 DNA follows: TGTGCCAGCAGCCCTCAAGATCTAGCGGGAAGGGAGACCCAGTACTTC. Protein: CASSPQDLAGRETQYF. The chain couples TRBV9 to TRBJ2-5, with 9 bases lining up with TRBD2. The CDR3 totals 16 residues. The germline gives CDR1 SGDLS, CDR2 YYNGEE. J was trimmed by 5 bases and V by 4 bases; bases with no gene match: 12.

The chain combines TRBV5-1 with TRBJ2-1, with a tentative D call TRBD1 (6 bases). The CDR3 sequence is 16 residues long. Germline loops: CDR1 SGHRS, CDR2 YFSETQ. The V end was cut by 0 bases, the J end by 4 bases, with 14 bases between. CDR3 bases: TGCGCCAGCAGCTTGGACCAGGGGCCGAGATACAATGAGCAGTTCTTC. As protein: CASSLDQGPRYNEQFF.

CDR3 protein: CACRRDSSYEQYF. The CDR3 DNA sequence: TGTGCCTGCCGTCGAGACAGCTCCTACGAGCAGTACTTC. V gene TRBV30 combines with J gene TRBJ2-7; tentatively, D is TRBD1 (5 bases). V was cut by 6 bases and J by 0 bases, with 12 bases left in between. CDR3 size: 13 residues. Per the germline V gene, CDR1 is GTSNPN and CDR2 is SVGIG (reference sequence).

The chain links TRBV19 to TRBJ1-2, with 8 bases lining up with TRBD1. V shed 4 bases and J 6 bases; nucleotides not matched to a gene: 4. The CDR3 consists of 13 residues. CDR1 and CDR2 (germline): LNHDA, SQIVND (reference sequence). Written as DNA, the CDR3 is TGTGCCAGTAGTACGGACAGGGAGAATGGCTACACCTTC. Protein sequence: CASSTDRENGYTF.

This chain connects TRBV20-1 to TRBJ1-5; a weak D match, TRBD1 (5 bases). Trimming shortened V by 3 bases and J by 5 bases, and 14 bases separated the two germline ends. CDR1 is DFQATT and CDR2 is SNEGSKA in the germline V gene (reference sequence). This CDR3 region has 14 residues. This CDR3 is CSASEGLDYQPQHF. The CDR3, as DNA: TGCAGTGCTAGTGAGGGGCTTGATTATCAGCCCCAGCATTTT.

The count of this clone is one. This chain joins TRBV9 and TRBJ2-5; D is possibly TRBD2 (6 bases). V lost 4 bases, J lost 5 bases, and 15 bases lay in between. CDR1 SGDLS and CDR2 YYNGEE come from the germline V gene. This CDR3 region has 14 residues. CDR3 DNA sequence: TGTGCCAGCAGCCCCAGTGGGGGGAAGGAGACCCAGTACTTC. Translating gives CASSPSGGKETQYF.

This clone came up a few times. The chain employs TRBV2 and TRBJ2-3; a possible D gene is TRBD2 (7 bases). The CDR3 length is 15 residues. Germline-derived CDR1 and CDR2 are SNHLY and FYNNEI. V gave up 7 bases and J gave up 9 bases, with 23 bases separating them. CDR3 protein: CASIHLGGGLPTQYF. In DNA form, the CDR3 reads TGTGCCAGCATCCATCTGGGGGGGGGCCTCCCCACGCAGTATTTT.

V and J are TRBV12-3 or TRBV12-4 and TRBJ2-5, with TRBD1 as a possible D gene (6 bases). V was clipped by 5 bases and J by 3 bases, with 10 bases between them. This CDR3 is built from 13 residues. This chain's CDR3 is CASSEQGKETQYF. Written as DNA, the CDR3 is TGTGCCAGCAGTGAACAGGGAAAAGAGACCCAGTACTTC.

A single count supports this clone. The chain joins TRBV7-2 to TRBJ2-7, with D perhaps matching TRBD2 (5 bases). Germline CDR1 reads SGHTA; CDR2 reads FQGNSA. This CDR3 region has 16 residues. V was shortened by 2 bases and J by 2 bases, with 16 bases between the two germline ends. The CDR3 is CASSLLSGSGPYEQYF. The DNA for the CDR3 is TGTGCCAGCAGCTTACTGAGCGGTTCGGGTCCCTACGAGCAGTACTTC.

The V gene is TRBV9, the J gene TRBJ2-3, with TRBD2 matching over 12 bases. J was trimmed by 7 bases and V by 3 bases; bases with no gene match: 6. CDR3 length equals 15 residues. CDR1 SGDLS and CDR2 YYNGEE come from the germline V gene. Here the CDR3 reads CASSALAGGQNTQYF. In nucleotides, the CDR3 is TGTGCCAGCAGCGCACTAGCGGGGGGTCAAAATACGCAGTATTTT.

The chain carries TRBV7-2 and TRBJ2-7; 10 bases line up with TRBD2. The CDR3 runs to 14 residues. Germline V gives CDR1 SGHTA, CDR2 FQGNSA. J lost 7 bases, V lost 1 base, and 4 bases had no gene match. The CDR3 DNA is TGTGCCAGCAGCTTAGTTAGCGGGGGGATTGAGCAGTACTTC. Translation: CASSLVSGGIEQYF.

This chain connects TRBV19 to TRBJ2-3, with a tentative D call TRBD2 (5 bases). The V end was cut by 2 bases, the J end by 0 bases, with 12 bases between. Germline V gene data show CDR1 as LNHDA and CDR2 as SQIVND (reference sequence). The CDR3 totals 16 residues. CDR3 in DNA: TGTGCCAGTAGTATATTTGCTAGCTCCAGCACAGATACGCAGTATTTT. Its protein is CASSIFASSSTDTQYF.

The chain carries TRBV15 and TRBJ2-2; 11 bases map to TRBD2. Trimming at V came to 10 bases and at J to 2 bases, leaving 9 bases not matched to a gene. The CDR3 runs 16 residues. In germline, CDR1 is LNHNV, CDR2 YYDKDF (reference sequence). CDR3 protein: CASGELAGGNTGELFF. CDR3 nucleotide sequence: TGTGCCAGTGGGGAGCTAGCGGGAGGAAACACCGGGGAGCTGTTTTTT.

The chain employs TRBV7-3 and TRBJ2-3; TRBD2 agrees at 10 bases. Germline CDR1 reads SGHTA; CDR2 reads FQGTGA. V shed 2 bases and J 6 bases; nucleotides not matched to a gene: 5. The CDR3 is 15 amino acids. The DNA for the CDR3 is TGTGCCAGCAGCTTAGGGACTAGCGTGCTGGATACGCAGTATTTT. This codes for CASSLGTSVLDTQYF.

V is TRBV19 and J is TRBJ2-2; 13 nucleotides line up with TRBD2. CDR3 length: 17 residues. Germline CDR1 reads LNHDA; CDR2 reads SQIVND (reference sequence). Losses at the gene ends were 7 bases for V and 4 bases for J; bases not matched to a gene: 9. The CDR3 bases are TGTGCCAGTATCGAACTGACTAGCGGGAGGTTCACCGGGGAGCTGTTTTTT. The encoded protein is CASIELTSGRFTGELFF.

The chain couples TRBV7-8 to TRBJ2-1, with D unclear. This CDR3 has 14 residues. Per germline, CDR1 SGHVS and CDR2 FQNEAQ. V gave up 5 bases and J gave up 0 bases, with 8 bases separating them. The DNA for the CDR3 is TGTGCCAGCAGCGACCAGGCCTCCTACAATGAGCAGTTCTTC. It yields the protein CASSDQASYNEQFF.

The chain has TRBV4-1 and TRBJ2-2; D is ambiguous. The CDR3 runs to 16 residues. The V and J ends lost 3 bases and 0 bases respectively, with 11 bases between them. Per the germline V gene, CDR1 is MGHRA and CDR2 is YSYEKL. CDR3 amino acids: CASSQAPGPNTGELFF. The CDR3 DNA is TGCGCCAGCAGCCAGGCCCCGGGTCCGAACACCGGGGAGCTGTTTTTT.

This sequence joins TRBV9 and TRBJ2-3; a weak D match, TRBD2 (7 bases). Looked up from germline, CDR1 is SGDLS and CDR2 is YYNGEE. The CDR3 consists of 14 residues. The ends were cut back, 3 bases at V and 5 bases at J, with 13 bases in the middle. CDR3 in DNA: TGTGCCAGCAGCGCCGACGGGGGGCTAGATACGCAGTATTTT. Protein sequence: CASSADGGLDTQYF.

The rearrangement links TRBV3-1 (or the pseudogene TRBV3-2) to TRBJ2-5, with 8 bases lining up with TRBD2. The CDR3 spans 16 residues. Germline V gene sequence: CDR1 LGHDT, CDR2 YNNKEL (reference sequence). V was clipped by 4 bases and J by 1 base; unmatched bases: 8. CDR3 residues: CASSRVLAGLQETQYF. The CDR3 nucleotides are TGTGCCAGCAGCCGCGTGTTAGCGGGACTCCAAGAGACCCAGTACTTC.

CDR3 loop: CASSLAGRGANVLTF. In nucleotides, the CDR3 is TGTGCCAGCAGCTTAGCCGGGAGGGGGGCCAACGTCCTGACTTTC. The V and J genes are TRBV7-9 and TRBJ2-6; 7 bases fit TRBD2. There are 15 residues in the CDR3. Looked up from germline, CDR1 is SEHNR and CDR2 is FQNEAQ (reference sequence). V lost 0 bases to trimming and J lost 4 bases; unmatched junction nucleotides: 0.

This clone occurred a few times. The chain links TRBV4-1 to TRBJ2-7; D is unclear. The germline V gene encodes CDR1 MGHRA and CDR2 YSYEKL. V lost 0 bases and J 4 bases, leaving 16 bases between the germline ends. This CDR3 has 16 residues. This CDR3 reads CASSQDTKRGSYEQYF. CDR3 sequence (DNA): TGCGCCAGCAGCCAAGATACCAAGCGCGGCTCGTACGAGCAGTACTTC.